The 22 T cell receptor beta chains presented below share a single source sample, sequenced in a study of CXCR3-negative and CXCR3-positive naive CD8 T cells. Antigens of these TCRs are unknown. Study-level points and caveats: Naive cells with CXCR3 showed TRB CDR3s that were more hydrophobic than those in CXCR3-negative naive cells.

Carrying UMI labels, the TRB cDNA libraries were prepared through 5' RACE. From the 5' RACE reads, TCRdb lists one entry per CDR3 protein and no DNA. The ten top clones account for 2%, within a sample of roughly 5,400 distinct CDR3 sequences. Sample: naive CXCR3+ CD8+ T cells from blood. The subset here: CD45RO-CCR7+CD27+CD95- naive CD8+ T cells expressing CXCR3 (TNR3+). The receptors shown here come from a human donor in good health. Some clones in this sample may be carry-over from other donors' samples.

The chain carries TRBV12-3 or TRBV12-4 and TRBJ2-3. The CDR3 length is 12 residues. CDR3 amino acids: CASSFISDTQYF.

This clonotype ranks as medium-sized in terms of frequency. The chain has TRBV2 and TRBJ2-2; the TCRdb call, TRBD1, lacks DNA for checking. The CDR3 is 15 amino acids. Germline V gene lookup returns CDR1 SNHLY and CDR2 FYNNEI. The CDR3 reads CASKVGQGATGELFF.

According to its frequency, this clonotype is medium-sized. The CDR3 loop is CSAGNRGQETQYF. The gene calls are TRBV29-1 and TRBJ2-5; the D call from TCRdb, TRBD1, cannot be confirmed without DNA. The CDR3 runs 13 residues. Germline V gene lookup returns CDR1 SQVTM and CDR2 ANQGSEA.

This clonotype shows up as medium-sized by frequency. The V call is TRBV5-6, the J call TRBJ2-5; the TCRdb D gene call, TRBD2, has no DNA to confirm it. Germline V CDR1 and CDR2: SGHDT, YYEEEE. CDR3 length: 17 residues. The CDR3: CASSLAASGSFGETQYF. Supplemented by reference TRBV5-6 and TRBJ2-5, the full variable domain reads DAGVTQSPTHLIKTRGQQVTLRCSPKSGHDTVSWYQQALGQGPQFIFQYYEEEERQRGNFPDRFSGHQFPNYSSELNVNALLLGDSALYLCASSLAASGSFGETQYFGPGTRLLVL.

V gene TRBV29-1 combines with J gene TRBJ2-1; the D call from TCRdb, TRBD1, cannot be confirmed without DNA. The CDR3 spans 11 residues. CDR1 is SQVTM and CDR2 is ANQGSEA in the germline V gene. The CDR3 sequence: CSVGQGYEQFF.

According to its frequency, this clonotype is medium-sized. The CDR3 sequence is CATAGDTWFYGYTF. The chain links TRBV10-3 to TRBJ1-2; the TCRdb call, TRBD1, lacks DNA for checking. This CDR3 spans 14 amino acids. The V gene's germline CDR1 is ENHRY and CDR2 SYGVKD.

The chain uses TRBV30 and TRBJ1-1; TCRdb reports TRBD1, a call that lacks DNA to check it against. The CDR3 spans 13 residues. Looked up from germline, CDR1 is GTSNPN and CDR2 is SVGIG (reference sequence). CDR3 in amino acids: CAWRGGDRPEAFF.

By frequency, this clonotype is medium-sized. This chain uses TRBV5-6 with TRBJ2-5; the D call from TCRdb, TRBD1, cannot be confirmed without DNA. The CDR3 runs to 13 residues. Germline CDR1 is SGHDT and CDR2 is YYEEEE. The CDR3 here is CASSLGGAETQYF. Full variable domain (missing parts from reference TRBV5-6 and TRBJ2-5): DAGVTQSPTHLIKTRGQQVTLRCSPKSGHDTVSWYQQALGQGPQFIFQYYEEEERQRGNFPDRFSGHQFPNYSSELNVNALLLGDSALYLCASSLGGAETQYFGPGTRLLVL.

Considering frequency, this clonotype is medium-sized. The rearrangement joins TRBV7-9 to TRBJ2-1. Germline values: CDR1 SEHNR, CDR2 FQNEAQ (reference sequence). The CDR3 spans 15 residues. CDR3: CASSPRASGNNEQFF.

The V gene is TRBV10-2, the J gene TRBJ1-1; TCRdb outputs TRBD1, but without DNA this stays unchecked. The germline CDR1 and CDR2 sequences are WSHSY and SAAADI. The CDR3 spans 13 residues. The CDR3 sequence: CASGLDRWTEAFF.

The chain couples TRBV12-5 to TRBJ1-2; TCRdb's D gene call, TRBD1, goes unchecked for lack of DNA. The CDR3 runs to 14 residues. Germline CDR1 LGHNT, CDR2 FRNRAP. The CDR3 protein is CASGMGTDVYGYTF.

V and J are TRBV5-1 and TRBJ1-1. Looked up from germline, CDR1 is SGHRS and CDR2 is YFSETQ. This CDR3 spans 14 amino acids. The chain's CDR3 is CASGERDRNTEAFF.

This clonotype is identified as medium-sized (0.01 to 0.1%) from frequency. This rearrangement joins TRBV27 to TRBJ2-7; TCRdb's D gene call, TRBD1, goes unchecked for lack of DNA. Per the germline V gene, CDR1 is MNHEY and CDR2 is SMNVEV (reference sequence). This CDR3 region has 22 residues. CDR3 region: CASTGPRPGGTGGEWSIYEQYF.

This clonotype registers medium-sized (0.01 to 0.1%) by frequency. The chain links TRBV7-2 to TRBJ1-1. CDR3 length equals 16 residues. Germline V CDR1 and CDR2: SGHTA, FQGNSA. CDR3 protein: CASSFGLIQGNTEAFF.

This clonotype ranks as large in terms of frequency. This chain connects TRBV23-1 to TRBJ1-5; TCRdb outputs TRBD1, but without DNA this stays unchecked. TRBV23-1 is an open reading frame, and its role is uncertain. This CDR3 region has 15 residues. The CDR3 here is CASSVERTWGQPQHF.

This clonotype is identified as medium-sized from frequency. The chain is built from TRBV25-1 and TRBJ1-2; TCRdb indicates TRBD1, and absent DNA this call remains unverified. Germline V gene sequence: CDR1 MGHDK, CDR2 SYGVNS. The CDR3 loop spans 15 amino acids. CDR3 sequence: CASSEVGQGRGGYTF.

This clonotype counts as medium-sized by frequency. This CDR3 reads CASSKGAIPGELFF. The V call is TRBV4-2, the J call TRBJ2-2; TCRdb lists TRBD1, though no DNA is available to test this call. This CDR3 has 14 residues. From germline, CDR1 is LGHNA and CDR2 YNFKEQ.

This sequence joins TRBV11-2 and TRBJ2-1. From germline, CDR1 is SGHAT and CDR2 FQNNGV. This CDR3 is built from 13 residues. CDR3 sequence reads: CASSLAGSNEQFF.

This clonotype is called medium-sized based on its frequency. The chain employs TRBV7-6 and TRBJ2-4; TCRdb lists TRBD1, though no DNA is available to test this call. From germline, CDR1 is SGHVS and CDR2 FNYEAQ. The CDR3 is 13 residues long. The CDR3 region is CASSLGPGDIQYF.

The V gene is TRBV29-1, the J gene TRBJ2-2; TCRdb outputs TRBD1, but without DNA this stays unchecked. Germline values: CDR1 SQVTM, CDR2 ANQGSEA. The CDR3 consists of 14 residues. The CDR3 region is CSARGGVSTGELFF.

Frequency places this clonotype as medium-sized. The chain joins TRBV29-1 to TRBJ2-1. The CDR3 spans 15 residues. The germline V gene encodes CDR1 SQVTM and CDR2 ANQGSEA. This chain's CDR3 is CSVVILQSSYNEQFF.

The chain joins TRBV27 to TRBJ2-1. This CDR3 is 11 amino acids long. The germline V gene has CDR1 MNHEY and CDR2 SMNVEV (reference sequence). The CDR3 loop reads CASGVYNEQFF.